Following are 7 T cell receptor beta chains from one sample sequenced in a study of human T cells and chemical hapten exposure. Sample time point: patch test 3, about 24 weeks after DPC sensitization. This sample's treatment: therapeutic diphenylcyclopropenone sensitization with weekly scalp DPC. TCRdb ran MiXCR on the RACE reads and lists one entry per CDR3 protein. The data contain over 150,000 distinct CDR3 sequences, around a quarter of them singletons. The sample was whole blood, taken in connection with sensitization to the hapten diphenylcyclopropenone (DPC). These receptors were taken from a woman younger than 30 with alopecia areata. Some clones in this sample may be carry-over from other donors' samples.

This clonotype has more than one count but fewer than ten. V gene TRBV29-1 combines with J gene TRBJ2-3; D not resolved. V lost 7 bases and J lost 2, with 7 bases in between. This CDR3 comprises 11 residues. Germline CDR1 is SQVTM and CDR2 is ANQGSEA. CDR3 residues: CSEQVTDTQYF. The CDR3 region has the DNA TGCAGCGAACAAGTCACAGATACGCAGTATTTT.

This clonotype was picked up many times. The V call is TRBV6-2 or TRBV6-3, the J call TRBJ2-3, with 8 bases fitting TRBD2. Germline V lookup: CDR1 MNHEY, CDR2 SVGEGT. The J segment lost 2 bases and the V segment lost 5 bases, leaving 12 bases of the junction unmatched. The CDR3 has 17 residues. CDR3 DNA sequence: TGTGCCAGCAGTCTTCGGGGCCGGGAGGGTTTCACAGATACGCAGTATTTT. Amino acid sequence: CASSLRGREGFTDTQYF.

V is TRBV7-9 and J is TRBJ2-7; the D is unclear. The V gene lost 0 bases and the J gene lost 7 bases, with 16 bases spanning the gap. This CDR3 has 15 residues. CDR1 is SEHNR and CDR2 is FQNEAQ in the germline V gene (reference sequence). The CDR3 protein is CASSLADEIKGEQYF. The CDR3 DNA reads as TGTGCCAGCAGCTTAGCCGACGAAATTAAGGGAGAGCAGTACTTC.

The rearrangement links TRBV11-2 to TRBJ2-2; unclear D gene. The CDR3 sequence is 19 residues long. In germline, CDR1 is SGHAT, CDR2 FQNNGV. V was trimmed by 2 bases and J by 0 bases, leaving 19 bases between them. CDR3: CASSLSFAGVGANTGELFF. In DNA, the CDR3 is TGTGCCAGCAGCTTAAGTTTTGCTGGGGTTGGCGCGAACACCGGGGAGCTGTTTTTT.

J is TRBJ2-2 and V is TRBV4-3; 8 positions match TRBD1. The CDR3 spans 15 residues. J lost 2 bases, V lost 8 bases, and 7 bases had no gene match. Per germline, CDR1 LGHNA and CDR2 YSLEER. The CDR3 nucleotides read TGCGCCAGCGGAACGGGACAGGTTAACACCGGGGAGCTGTTTTTT. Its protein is CASGTGQVNTGELFF.

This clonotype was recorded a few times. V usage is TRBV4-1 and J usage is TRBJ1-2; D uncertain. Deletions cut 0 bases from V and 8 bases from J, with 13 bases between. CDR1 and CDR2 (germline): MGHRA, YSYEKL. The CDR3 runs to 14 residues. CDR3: CASSQDRPGSGYTF. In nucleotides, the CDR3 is TGCGCCAGCAGCCAAGATCGTCCGGGGAGCGGCTACACCTTC.

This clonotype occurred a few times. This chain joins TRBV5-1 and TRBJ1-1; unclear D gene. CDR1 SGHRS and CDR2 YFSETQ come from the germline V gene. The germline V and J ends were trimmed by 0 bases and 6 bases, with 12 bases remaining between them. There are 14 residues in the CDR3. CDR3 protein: CASSLGVALSEAFF. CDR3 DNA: TGCGCCAGCAGCTTGGGCGTAGCTCTCTCTGAAGCTTTCTTT. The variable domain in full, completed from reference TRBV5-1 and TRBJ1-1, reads KAGVTQTPRYLIKTRGQQVTLSCSPISGHRSVSWYQQTPGQGLQFLFEYFSETQRNKGNFPGRFSGRQFSNSRSEMNVSTLELGDSALYLCASSLGVALSEAFFGQGTRLTVV.